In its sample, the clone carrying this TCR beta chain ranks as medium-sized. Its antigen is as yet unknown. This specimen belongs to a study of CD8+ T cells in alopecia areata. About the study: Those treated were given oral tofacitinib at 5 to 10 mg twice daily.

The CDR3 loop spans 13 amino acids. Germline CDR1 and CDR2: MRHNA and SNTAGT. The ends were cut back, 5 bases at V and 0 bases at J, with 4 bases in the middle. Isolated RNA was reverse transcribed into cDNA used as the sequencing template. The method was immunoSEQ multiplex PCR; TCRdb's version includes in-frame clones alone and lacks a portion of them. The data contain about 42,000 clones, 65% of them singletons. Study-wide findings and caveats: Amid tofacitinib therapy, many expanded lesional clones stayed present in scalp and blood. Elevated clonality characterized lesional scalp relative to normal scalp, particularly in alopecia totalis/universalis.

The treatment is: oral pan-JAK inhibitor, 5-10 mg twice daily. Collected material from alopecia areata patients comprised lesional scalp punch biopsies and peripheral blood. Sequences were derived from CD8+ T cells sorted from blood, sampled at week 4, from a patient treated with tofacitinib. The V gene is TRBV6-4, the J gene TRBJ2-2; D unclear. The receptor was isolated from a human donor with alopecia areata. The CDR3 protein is CASSTTNTGELFF. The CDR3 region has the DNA TGTGCCAGCAGTACCACGAACACCGGGGAGCTGTTTTTT.